A single sample gave rise to the 14 T cell receptor beta chains below, sequenced in a study of T-cell reconstitution after alpha-beta-depleted transplantation in children. Construction of the TCRbeta library involved unique molecular identifiers. TCRdb reprocessed the PCR reads via MiXCR and lists one record per CDR3 protein. The sample has some 340,000 distinct CDR3 sequences, around 10% seen once. The input for sequencing was PBMCs from the stem cell graft donor, taken from the stem cell graft. The receptors come from a human donor who donated a stem cell graft to a child with acute lymphoblastic leukemia.

This clonotype appeared a single time. The CDR3 protein is CASSSTDRGRDQPQHF. For the CDR3, the DNA is TGTGCCAGCAGCTCCACCGACAGGGGGCGCGATCAGCCCCAGCATTTT. This chain joins TRBV7-2 and TRBJ1-5; 10 bases align to TRBD1. The V segment lost 4 bases and the J segment 5 bases; nucleotides outside the gene matches: 8. Per germline, CDR1 SGHTA and CDR2 FQGNSA. The CDR3 has 16 amino acids.

The rearrangement links TRBV11-2 to TRBJ2-1; 7 bases line up with TRBD2. V lost 5 bases and J lost 1; bases outside the gene matches: 14. The CDR3 contains 18 residues. CDR1 and CDR2 (germline): SGHAT, FQNNGV. The CDR3 sequence is CASSANGAGVGSYNEQFF. For the CDR3, the DNA is TGTGCCAGCAGCGCGAATGGGGCGGGAGTTGGGTCCTACAATGAGCAGTTCTTC.

J is TRBJ1-5 and V is TRBV12-3 or TRBV12-4; D unresolved. The CDR3 is 15 residues long. V shed 4 bases and J shed 4 bases, with 14 bases lying between them. The CDR3 region is CASSYGAQINQPQHF. The CDR3 DNA sequence: TGTGCCAGCAGTTACGGTGCCCAAATTAATCAGCCCCAGCATTTT.

In its sample, this clonotype was seen a few times. This rearrangement joins TRBV29-1 to TRBJ2-1; 7 positions match TRBD2. Germline CDR1 reads SQVTM; CDR2 reads ANQGSEA. The V gene end was trimmed by 6 bases and the J gene end by 6 bases; junction bases not matched to a gene: 20. This CDR3 has 17 residues. In DNA form, the CDR3 reads TGCAGCGTCGGGGGGTATGCCGGGGCGACGGGAGGCAATGAGCAGTTCTTC. Protein product: CSVGGYAGATGGNEQFF.

The chain's CDR3 is CASSPGQGVFYEQYF. Written as DNA, the CDR3 is TGTGCCAGCAGTCCGGGACAGGGAGTCTTCTACGAGCAGTACTTC. This chain uses TRBV27 with TRBJ2-7, with 9 bases fitting TRBD1. With 5 bases clipped from V and 3 bases from J, the junction kept 8 bases outside the gene matches. Per germline, CDR1 MNHEY and CDR2 SMNVEV (reference sequence). This CDR3 has 15 amino acids.

This clonotype was seen ten or more times. V gene TRBV5-6 combines with J gene TRBJ2-1; D ambiguous. Germline CDR1 SGHDT, CDR2 YYEEEE. This CDR3 spans 11 amino acids. V lost 1 base to trimming and J lost 8 bases, with 4 bases between them. The CDR3 DNA is TGTGCCAGCAGCTTGTCAGATGAGCAGTTCTTC. Protein product: CASSLSDEQFF.

The table lists this clonotype with a few counts. The V gene is TRBV27, the J gene TRBJ2-5; TRBD2 is a possible D gene (5 bases). This CDR3 region has 15 residues. V was trimmed by 3 bases and J by 7 bases, leaving 18 bases between them. CDR1 is MNHEY and CDR2 is SMNVEV in the germline V gene (reference sequence). CDR3: CASSFWSRGEGTQYF. The CDR3, as DNA: TGTGCCAGCAGTTTTTGGTCCCGGGGTGAAGGGACCCAGTACTTC.

This clonotype has only a few counts. The rearrangement joins TRBV7-6 to TRBJ1-1; 12 nucleotides agree with TRBD1. V lost 5 bases, J lost 6 bases, and 10 bases stayed unmatched. CDR3 length: 16 amino acids. Germline V gene lookup returns CDR1 SGHVS and CDR2 FNYEAQ. CDR3: CASSGGTGGAGPEAFF. CDR3 DNA: TGTGCCAGCAGCGGGGGGACAGGGGGCGCTGGTCCTGAAGCTTTCTTT.

The chain carries TRBV6-9 and TRBJ2-5; no clear D. Trimming removed 2 bases at V and 4 bases at J, with 14 bases between. The CDR3 loop spans 15 amino acids. The germline V gene has CDR1 MNHGY and CDR2 SVAAGI. CDR3 sequence: CASSYNGTQLETQYF. In DNA, the CDR3 is TGTGCCAGCAGTTATAACGGAACACAATTAGAGACCCAGTACTTC.

This clonotype was counted between two and nine times. This chain joins TRBV25-1 and TRBJ2-7, with TRBD1 matching 7 bases. Per germline, CDR1 MGHDK and CDR2 SYGVNS. The V and J ends lost 0 bases and 7 bases, in that order; junction bases with no gene match: 9. The CDR3 runs 15 residues. The DNA of the CDR3 is TGTGCCAGCAGTGAATATAAGGACAGGCTGGGGGAGCAGTACTTC. Translating gives CASSEYKDRLGEQYF.

This clonotype has a count of ten or more. The rearrangement joins TRBV6-1 to TRBJ2-7; 9 nucleotides line up with TRBD1. Germline assignment: CDR1 MNHNS and CDR2 SASEGT. Trimming took 10 bases from V and 4 from J; bases not matched to a gene: 2. The CDR3 totals 11 residues. CDR3 sequence (DNA): TGTGCCATAGACAGGGGGTACGAGCAGTACTTC. Translating it yields CAIDRGYEQYF.

Concerning this clonotype itself: This may be a read error, as it is one base from a much larger clone. V and J are TRBV3-1 and TRBJ2-1, with 10 positions matching TRBD2. V lost 4 bases, J lost 6 bases, and 15 bases stayed unmatched. Germline V CDR1 and CDR2: LGHDT, YNNKEL (reference sequence). CDR3 length: 18 residues. The CDR3 region has the DNA TGTGCCAGCAGCCGAACCCCTCCGGGGACTAGCGAGTGCAATGAGCAGTTCTTC. Translation gives CASSRTPPGTSECNEQFF.

This clonotype appeared many times. V is TRBV20-1 and J is TRBJ2-3, with D perhaps TRBD1 (5 bases). CDR3 length: 14 amino acids. The germline V and J ends were trimmed by 4 bases and 0 bases, with 11 bases remaining between them. Germline CDR1 DFQATT, CDR2 SNEGSKA (reference sequence). The CDR3 DNA reads as TGCAGTGCTAAACAGGTATCTAGCACAGATACGCAGTATTTT. Protein sequence: CSAKQVSSTDTQYF.

V usage is TRBV5-1 and J usage is TRBJ1-2, with no clear D. This CDR3 is built from 15 residues. The germline gives CDR1 SGHRS, CDR2 YFSETQ. Trimming left V 0 bases short and J 8 bases short, with 17 bases between. CDR3 nucleotides: TGCGCCAGCAGCTTGGCCGCCGGGCAGGTGGACGGCTACACCTTC. Translated, it gives CASSLAAGQVDGYTF.